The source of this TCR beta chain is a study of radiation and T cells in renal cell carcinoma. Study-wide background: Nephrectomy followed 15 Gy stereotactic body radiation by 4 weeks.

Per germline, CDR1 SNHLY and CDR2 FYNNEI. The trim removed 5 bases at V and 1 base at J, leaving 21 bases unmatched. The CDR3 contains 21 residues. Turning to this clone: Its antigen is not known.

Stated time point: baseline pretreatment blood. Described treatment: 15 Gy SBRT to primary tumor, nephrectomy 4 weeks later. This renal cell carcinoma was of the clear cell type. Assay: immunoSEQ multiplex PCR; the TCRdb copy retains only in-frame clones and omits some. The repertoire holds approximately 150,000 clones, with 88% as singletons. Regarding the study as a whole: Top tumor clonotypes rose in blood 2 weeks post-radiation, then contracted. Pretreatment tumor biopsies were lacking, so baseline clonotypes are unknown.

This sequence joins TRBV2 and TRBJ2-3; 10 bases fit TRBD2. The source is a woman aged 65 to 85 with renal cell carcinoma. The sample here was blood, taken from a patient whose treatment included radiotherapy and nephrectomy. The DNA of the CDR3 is TGTGCCAGCAGTACTGCCGGGATAGCGGGGGGCGATCACCCGGGCACAGATACGCAGTATTTT. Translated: CASSTAGIAGGDHPGTDTQYF.